The 5 T cell receptor beta chains presented below share a single source sample, sequenced in a study of T cell responses to AZD1222 COVID-19 vaccine. Data came from immunoSEQ multiplex PCR; TCRdb stores just in-frame clones and leaves some out. Of under 130,000 clones in the sample, over 85% were seen once. This specimen was peripheral blood, taken on day 0 of AZD1222 vaccination. The receptors here all came from an adult in good health.

The chain combines TRBV6-1 with TRBJ2-5, with D tentatively TRBD1 or TRBD2 (5 bases each). Germline assignment: CDR1 MNHNS and CDR2 SASEGT. Trimming removed 5 bases from V and 1 base from J, with 17 bases in between. The CDR3 extends over 16 amino acids. CDR3 coding DNA: TGTGCCAGCAGTAAAGGGACCATTGGACTCCAAGAGACCCAGTACTTC. Translating it yields CASSKGTIGLQETQYF.

The chain is built from TRBV7-2 and TRBJ1-1, with a possible D match to TRBD1 (5 bases). There are 14 residues in the CDR3. Deletions cut 3 bases from V and 1 base from J, with 9 bases between. Germline V lookup: CDR1 SGHTA, CDR2 FQGNSA. CDR3 region: CASSFDSRNTEAFF. Written as DNA, the CDR3 is TGTGCCAGCAGCTTCGACAGTAGGAACACTGAAGCTTTCTTT.

This chain uses TRBV29-1 with TRBJ1-5; no clear D. Trimming took off 6 bases at V and 0 bases at J, with 9 bases between the two ends. The CDR3 contains 13 residues. The V gene's germline CDR1 is SQVTM and CDR2 ANQGSEA. CDR3 in amino acids: CSVQTVSNQPQHF. CDR3 in DNA: TGCAGCGTCCAAACAGTTAGCAATCAGCCCCAGCATTTT.

This clone has only a few counts. The chain employs TRBV1 and TRBJ2-1; the D call in the table, TRBD2, was not verified against the DNA. TRBV1 is classified as a pseudogene. This CDR3 comprises 16 residues. The CDR3 nucleotides read TGCACCAGCAGCCAAGATTGGACTTCCCTACACAATGAGCAGTTCTTC. It codes for CTSSQDWTSLHNEQFF.

The genes are TRBV6-6 and TRBJ1-5; D is unclear. Germline assignment: CDR1 MNHNY and CDR2 SVGAGI (reference sequence). The CDR3 consists of 15 residues. The V end was cut by 6 bases, the J end by 0 bases, with 12 bases between. The CDR3 is CASRPDVDSNQPQHF. Written as DNA, the CDR3 is TGTGCCAGCAGACCGGACGTAGATAGCAATCAGCCCCAGCATTTT.